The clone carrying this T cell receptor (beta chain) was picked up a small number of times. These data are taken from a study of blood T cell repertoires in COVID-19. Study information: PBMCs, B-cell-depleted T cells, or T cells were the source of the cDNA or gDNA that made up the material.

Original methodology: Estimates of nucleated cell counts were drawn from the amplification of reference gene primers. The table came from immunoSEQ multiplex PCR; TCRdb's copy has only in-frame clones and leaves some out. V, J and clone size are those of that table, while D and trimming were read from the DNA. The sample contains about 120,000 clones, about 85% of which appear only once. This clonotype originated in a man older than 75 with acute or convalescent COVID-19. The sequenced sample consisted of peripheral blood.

The CDR3 loop reads CSVGRPDRASGYTF. DNA for the CDR3: TGCAGCGTTGGGCGCCCGGACAGGGCTTCAGGCTACACCTTC. The rearrangement uses TRBV29-1 and TRBJ1-2, with 8 bases that match TRBD1. Trimming at V came to 4 bases and at J to 8 bases, leaving 12 bases not matched to a gene. This CDR3 is built from 14 residues. Germline CDR1 and CDR2: SQVTM and ANQGSEA.